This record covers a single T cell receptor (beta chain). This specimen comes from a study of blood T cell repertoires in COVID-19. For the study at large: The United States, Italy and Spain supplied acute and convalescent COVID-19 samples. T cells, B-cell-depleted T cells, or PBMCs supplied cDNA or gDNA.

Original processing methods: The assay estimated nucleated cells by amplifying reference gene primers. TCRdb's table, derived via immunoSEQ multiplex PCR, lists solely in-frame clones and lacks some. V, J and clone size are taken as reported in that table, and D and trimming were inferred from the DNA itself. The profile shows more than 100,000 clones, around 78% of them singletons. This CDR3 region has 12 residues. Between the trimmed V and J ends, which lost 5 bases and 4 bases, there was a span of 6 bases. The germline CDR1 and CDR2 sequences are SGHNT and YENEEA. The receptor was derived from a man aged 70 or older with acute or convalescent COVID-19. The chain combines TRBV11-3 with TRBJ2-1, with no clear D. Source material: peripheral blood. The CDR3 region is CASSSPYNEQFF. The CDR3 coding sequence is TGTGCCAGCAGCAGCCCGTACAATGAGCAGTTCTTC.